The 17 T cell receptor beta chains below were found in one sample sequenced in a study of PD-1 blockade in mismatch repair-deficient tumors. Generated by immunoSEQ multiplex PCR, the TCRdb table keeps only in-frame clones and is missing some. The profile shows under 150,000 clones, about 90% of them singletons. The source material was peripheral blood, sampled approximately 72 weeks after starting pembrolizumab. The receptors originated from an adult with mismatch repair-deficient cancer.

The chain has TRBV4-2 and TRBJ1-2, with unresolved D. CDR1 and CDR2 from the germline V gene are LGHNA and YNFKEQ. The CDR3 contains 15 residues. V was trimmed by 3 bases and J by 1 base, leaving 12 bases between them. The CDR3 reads CASSQLTALNYGYTF. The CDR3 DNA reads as TGTGCCAGCAGCCAGCTGACGGCGCTTAACTATGGCTACACCTTC.

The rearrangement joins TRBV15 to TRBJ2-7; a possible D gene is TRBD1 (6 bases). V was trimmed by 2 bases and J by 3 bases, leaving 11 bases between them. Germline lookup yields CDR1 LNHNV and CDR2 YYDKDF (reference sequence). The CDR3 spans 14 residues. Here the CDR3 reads CATSRTRGIYEQYF. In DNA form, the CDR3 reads TGTGCCACCAGCAGAACTAGGGGGATCTACGAGCAGTACTTC.

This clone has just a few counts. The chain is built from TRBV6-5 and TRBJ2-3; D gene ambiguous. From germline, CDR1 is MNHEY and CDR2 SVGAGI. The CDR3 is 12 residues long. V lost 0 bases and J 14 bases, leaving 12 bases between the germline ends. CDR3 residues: CASSYSLAIWYF. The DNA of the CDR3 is TGTGCCAGCAGTTACTCGTTGGCTATCTGGTATTTT.

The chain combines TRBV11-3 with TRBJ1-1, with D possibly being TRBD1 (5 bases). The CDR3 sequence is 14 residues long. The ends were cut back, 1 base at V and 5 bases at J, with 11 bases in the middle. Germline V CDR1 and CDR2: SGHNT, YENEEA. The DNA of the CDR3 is TGTGCCAGCAGCTTAGGGATTGGGGGAACTGAAGCTTTCTTT. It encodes CASSLGIGGTEAFF.

The CDR3: CASSFWSGVTGEETQYF. The CDR3 DNA reads as TGTGCCAGCAGCTTCTGGTCGGGAGTTACCGGCGAAGAGACCCAGTACTTC. V usage is TRBV5-8 and J usage is TRBJ2-5; the D gene is possibly TRBD2 (6 bases). Germline V gene lookup returns CDR1 SGHTS and CDR2 YDEGEE. This CDR3 has 17 residues. Trimming took 2 bases from V and 3 from J, leaving 20 bases between them.

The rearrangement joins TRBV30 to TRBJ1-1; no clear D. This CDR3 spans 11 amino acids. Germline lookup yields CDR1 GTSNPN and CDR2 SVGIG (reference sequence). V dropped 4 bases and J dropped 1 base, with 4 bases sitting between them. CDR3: CAWTRNTEAFF. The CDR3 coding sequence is TGTGCCTGGACCAGGAACACTGAAGCTTTCTTT.

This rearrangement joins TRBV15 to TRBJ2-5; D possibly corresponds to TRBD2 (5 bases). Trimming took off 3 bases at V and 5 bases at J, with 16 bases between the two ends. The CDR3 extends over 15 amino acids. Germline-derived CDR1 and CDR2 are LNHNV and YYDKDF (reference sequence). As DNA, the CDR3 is TGTGCCACCAGCAGGCTACCCCTGACGGGGGAGACCCAGTACTTC. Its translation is CATSRLPLTGETQYF. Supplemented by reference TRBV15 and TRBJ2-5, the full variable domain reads DAMVIQNPRYQVTQFGKPVTLSCSQTLNHNVMYWYQQKSSQAPKLLFHYYDKDFNNEADTPDNFQSRRPNTSFCFLDIRSPGLGDTAMYLCATSRLPLTGETQYFGPGTRLLVL.

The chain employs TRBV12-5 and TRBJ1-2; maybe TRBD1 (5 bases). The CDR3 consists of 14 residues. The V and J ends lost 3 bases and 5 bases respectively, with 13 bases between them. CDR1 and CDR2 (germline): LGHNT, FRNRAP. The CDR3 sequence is CASGFLLDSYGYTF. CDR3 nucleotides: TGTGCTAGTGGTTTCCTTCTCGACAGTTATGGCTACACCTTC.

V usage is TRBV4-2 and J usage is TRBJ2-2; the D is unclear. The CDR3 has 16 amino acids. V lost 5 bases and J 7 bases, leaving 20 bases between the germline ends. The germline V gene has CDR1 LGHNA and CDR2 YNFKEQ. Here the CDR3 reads CASSLSIFQSGGELFF. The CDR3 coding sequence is TGTGCCAGCAGCTTAAGTATATTTCAGTCTGGCGGGGAGCTGTTTTTT.

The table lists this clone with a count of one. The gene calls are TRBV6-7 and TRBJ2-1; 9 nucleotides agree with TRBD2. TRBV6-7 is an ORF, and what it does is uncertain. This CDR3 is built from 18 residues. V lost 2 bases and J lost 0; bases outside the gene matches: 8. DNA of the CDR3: TGTGCCAGCAGTTACCCCCCTAGCGGGGATCTCTCCTACAATGAGCAGTTCTTC. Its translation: CASSYPPSGDLSYNEQFF.

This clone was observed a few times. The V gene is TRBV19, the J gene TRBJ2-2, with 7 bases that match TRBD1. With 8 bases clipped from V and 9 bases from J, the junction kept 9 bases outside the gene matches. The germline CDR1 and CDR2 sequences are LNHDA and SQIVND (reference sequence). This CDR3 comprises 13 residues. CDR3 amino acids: CASGRRGLRELFF. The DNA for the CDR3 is TGTGCCAGTGGGAGAAGGGGGCTTCGGGAGCTGTTTTTT.

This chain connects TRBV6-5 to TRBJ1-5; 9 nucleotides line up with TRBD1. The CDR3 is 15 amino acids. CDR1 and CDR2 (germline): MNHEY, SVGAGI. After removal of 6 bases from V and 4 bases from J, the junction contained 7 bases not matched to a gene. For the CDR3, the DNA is TGTGCCAGCAGGATTACCGGGACAGGGAATCAGCCCCAGCATTTT. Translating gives CASRITGTGNQPQHF.

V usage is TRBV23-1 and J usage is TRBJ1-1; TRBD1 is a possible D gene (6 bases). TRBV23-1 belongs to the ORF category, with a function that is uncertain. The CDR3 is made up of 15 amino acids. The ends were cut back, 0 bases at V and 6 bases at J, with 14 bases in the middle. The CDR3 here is CASSQSRGRFAEAFF. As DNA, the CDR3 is TGCGCCAGCAGTCAATCCCGGGGGCGCTTCGCTGAAGCTTTCTTT.

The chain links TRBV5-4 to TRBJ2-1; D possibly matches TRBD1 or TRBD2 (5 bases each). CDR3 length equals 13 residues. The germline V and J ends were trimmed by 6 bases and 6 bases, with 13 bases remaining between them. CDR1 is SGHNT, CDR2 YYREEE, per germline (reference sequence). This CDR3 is CASKEPGPNEQFF. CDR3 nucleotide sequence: TGTGCCAGCAAGGAACCGGGGCCCAATGAGCAGTTCTTC.

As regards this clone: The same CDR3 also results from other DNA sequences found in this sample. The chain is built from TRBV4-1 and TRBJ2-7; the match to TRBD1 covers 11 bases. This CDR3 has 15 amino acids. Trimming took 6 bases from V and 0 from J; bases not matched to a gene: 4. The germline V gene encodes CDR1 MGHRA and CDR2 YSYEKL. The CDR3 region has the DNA TGCGCCAGCAGTCCCGGGACAGGGGGCTCCTACGAGCAGTACTTC. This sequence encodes CASSPGTGGSYEQYF.

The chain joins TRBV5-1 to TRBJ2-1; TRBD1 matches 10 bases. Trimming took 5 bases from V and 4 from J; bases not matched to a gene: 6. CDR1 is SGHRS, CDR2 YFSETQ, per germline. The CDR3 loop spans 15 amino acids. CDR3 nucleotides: TGCGCCAGCAGAGCCGGGACAGGGGTGTACAATGAGCAGTTCTTC. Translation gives CASRAGTGVYNEQFF.

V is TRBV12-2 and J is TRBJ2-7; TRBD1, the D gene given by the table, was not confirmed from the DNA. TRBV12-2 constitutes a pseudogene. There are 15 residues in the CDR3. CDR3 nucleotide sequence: TGTGCAAGTCGCTTAGAAGGACAGGGCCGGGGGGAGCAGTACTTC. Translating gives CASRLEGQGRGEQYF.